Listed here are 27 T cell receptor beta chains from one sample, sequenced in a study of shared clonotypes between healthy human individuals. Profiling relied on immunoSEQ multiplex PCR, and the TCRdb table lists in-frame clones only, not all of them. The profile shows 110,000 or so clones, around 68% of them singletons. Sequenced material: memory CD8+ T cells sorted from blood. Regarding subset: CD45RO+ cells pooled with CCR7-negative TemRA cells. These receptors came from a woman in her 30s in good health.

V is TRBV11-2 and J is TRBJ2-5; 12 nucleotides match TRBD2. The V segment lost 4 bases and the J segment 5 bases; nucleotides outside the gene matches: 5. Germline-derived CDR1 and CDR2 are SGHAT and FQNNGV. CDR3 length: 15 residues. CDR3 region: CASSSGTSGFETQYF. The CDR3 DNA reads as TGTGCCAGCAGCTCTGGGACTAGCGGGTTCGAGACCCAGTACTTC.

This rearrangement joins TRBV4-1 to TRBJ1-4; D gene unclear. The CDR3 sequence is 14 residues long. Germline CDR1 reads MGHRA; CDR2 reads YSYEKL. Trimming left V 8 bases short and J 0 bases short, with 10 bases between. CDR3 DNA sequence: TGCGCCAGCCAAAGGAAGCCAACTAATGAAAAACTGTTTTTT. Translated, it gives CASQRKPTNEKLFF.

The chain links TRBV7-2 to TRBJ2-7; D might be TRBD1 (6 bases). The V end was cut by 5 bases, the J end by 2 bases, with 13 bases between. Germline V gives CDR1 SGHTA, CDR2 FQGNSA. The CDR3 runs to 14 residues. The CDR3 DNA sequence: TGTGCCAGCAGCAATAACAGGGTAGCCTACGAGCAGTACTTC. This encodes CASSNNRVAYEQYF.

This clone was seen once. The chain recombines TRBV6-1 with TRBJ2-5; D is uncertain. V shed 8 bases and J shed 9 bases, with 13 bases lying between them. The germline V gene encodes CDR1 MNHNS and CDR2 SASEGT. This CDR3 is built from 11 residues. CDR3 sequence: CASVGPPAQYF. In DNA form, the CDR3 reads TGTGCCAGCGTTGGGCCGCCGGCCCAGTACTTC.

For this clone: A read error is possible here, since a much larger clone lies one base away. Distinct nucleotide sequences in the sample also encode this CDR3. The genes are TRBV2 and TRBJ2-7, with TRBD1 identical over 10 bases. Germline loops: CDR1 SNHLY, CDR2 FYNNEI. This CDR3 has 16 amino acids. The DNA for the CDR3 is TGTGCTAGCAGTGACCTTGGACAGGGGGTCTCCTACGAGCAGTACTTC. It yields the protein CASSDLGQGVSYEQYF.

A remark on this clone: Only one base separates this from a far larger clonotype, so it likely reflects a read error. The sample contains more than one DNA sequence encoding this CDR3. The V gene is TRBV6-5, the J gene TRBJ2-7; D is ambiguous. With 5 bases removed from V and 3 bases from J, the gap between germline ends came to 14 bases. Germline CDR1 reads MNHEY; CDR2 reads SVGAGI. The CDR3 covers 14 residues. In DNA, the CDR3 is TGTGCCAGCAGTCGACTGACCAGGATCTACGAGCAGTACTTC. Translating it yields CASSRLTRIYEQYF.

The chain is built from TRBV21-1 and TRBJ1-1; TRBD1 was called by the table and not checked on the DNA. TRBV21-1 is a pseudogene. This CDR3 comprises 16 residues. For the CDR3, the DNA is TGTGCCAGCAGCAACGTGACAGGGGAAGTTTGGACTGAAGCTTTCTTT. This encodes CASSNVTGEVWTEAFF.

V is TRBV5-1 and J is TRBJ2-7, with TRBD1 identical over 8 bases. Germline CDR1 SGHRS, CDR2 YFSETQ. CDR3 length equals 14 residues. The junction had 5 bases not matched to a gene; V was cut back by 0 bases and J by 6 bases. CDR3 DNA: TGCGCCAGCAGCTTGGACAGGGGGTCCGGCGAGCAGTACTTC. This translates into CASSLDRGSGEQYF.

The chain carries TRBV30 and TRBJ1-2; D is possibly TRBD1 (6 bases). The germline V gene has CDR1 GTSNPN and CDR2 SVGIG (reference sequence). The length of the CDR3 is 12 residues. The DNA for the CDR3 is TGTGTTATCAGGGGCCGGGGCTATGGCTACACCTTC. This encodes CVIRGRGYGYTF.

This clone came up many times. The CDR3 coding sequence is TGTGCCAGCAGTGCGCCGACAGGGGGCATTGGAACTGAAGCTTTCTTT. Its translation is CASSAPTGGIGTEAFF. The chain carries TRBV25-1 and TRBJ1-1, with TRBD1 identical over 10 bases. The length of the CDR3 is 16 residues. V lost 4 bases, J lost 5 bases, and 10 bases stayed unmatched. The germline V gene has CDR1 MGHDK and CDR2 SYGVNS. The whole variable domain, filled in from reference TRBV25-1 and TRBJ1-1, reads EADIYQTPRYLVIGTGKKITLECSQTMGHDKMYWYQQDPGMELHLIHYSYGVNSTEKGDLSSESTVSRIRTEHFPLTLESARPSHTSQYLCASSAPTGGIGTEAFFGQGTRLTVV.

This rearrangement joins TRBV2 to TRBJ2-1; D gene unclear. V was trimmed by 2 bases and J by 7 bases, leaving 15 bases between them. CDR1 SNHLY and CDR2 FYNNEI come from the germline V gene. The CDR3 contains 15 residues. CDR3 nucleotide sequence: TGTGCCAGCAGTGAATCTGCCGCTAGTCCTAATGAGCAGTTCTTC. Translating gives CASSESAASPNEQFF.

The chain is built from TRBV11-2 and TRBJ2-7; 8 bases map to TRBD2. J lost 3 bases, V lost 5 bases, and 6 bases had no gene match. Germline CDR1 SGHAT, CDR2 FQNNGV. The CDR3 covers 14 residues. For the CDR3, the DNA is TGTGCCAGCAGCCTTATAAGCGGGAGCTACGAGCAGTACTTC. It specifies CASSLISGSYEQYF.

This clone was picked up a small number of times. The chain links TRBV16 to TRBJ2-2, with TRBD1 matching 10 bases. Germline CDR1 is KGHSY and CDR2 is FQNENV. Trimming cost V 7 bases and J 2 bases; bases outside gene matches: 10. The CDR3 contains 17 residues. The CDR3 sequence is CASTPMWTGGNTGELFF. CDR3 nucleotides: TGTGCCAGCACCCCAATGTGGACAGGGGGTAACACCGGGGAGCTGTTTTTT. Combining the CDR3 with reference TRBV16 and TRBJ2-2 gives the whole variable domain GEEVAQTPKHLVRGEGQKAKLYCAPIKGHSYVFWYQQVLKNEFKFLISFQNENVFDETGMPKERFSAKCLPNSPCSLEIQATKLEDSAVYFCASTPMWTGGNTGELFFGEGSRLTVL.

The rearrangement uses TRBV7-2 and TRBJ2-5; D unclear. This CDR3 is 15 amino acids long. V was cut by 5 bases and J by 2 bases, with 15 bases left in between. Germline V gene lookup returns CDR1 SGHTA and CDR2 FQGNSA. The CDR3 reads CASSPSPHPQETQYF. CDR3 nucleotides: TGTGCCAGCAGCCCCAGCCCACACCCTCAAGAGACCCAGTACTTC.

The rearrangement links TRBV9 to TRBJ2-2; 8 bases align to TRBD2. The CDR3 covers 13 residues. The trim removed 4 bases at V and 8 bases at J, leaving 4 bases unmatched. CDR1 is SGDLS, CDR2 YYNGEE, per germline. Here the CDR3 DNA reads TGTGCCAGCAGCCCCGGGGGGGTTGGGGAGCTGTTTTTT. Its translation: CASSPGGVGELFF.

This clone was recorded many times. The rearrangement links TRBV9 to TRBJ2-7, with 7 bases that match TRBD1. V shed 4 bases and J 1 base; nucleotides not matched to a gene: 11. The germline V gene encodes CDR1 SGDLS and CDR2 YYNGEE. This CDR3 comprises 16 residues. The CDR3 region is CASSPTQGILSYEQYF. DNA for the CDR3: TGTGCCAGCAGCCCGACACAGGGGATCCTTTCCTACGAGCAGTACTTC.

The V call is TRBV4-1, the J call TRBJ2-1; 7 bases are shared with TRBD2. Looked up from germline, CDR1 is MGHRA and CDR2 is YSYEKL. The ends lost 0 bases at V and 2 bases at J; junction bases unmatched: 4. CDR3 length: 16 residues. The CDR3 reads CASSQEAGEPYNEQFF. For the CDR3, the DNA is TGCGCCAGCAGCCAAGAGGCGGGAGAGCCCTACAATGAGCAGTTCTTC.

The chain couples TRBV6-1 to TRBJ2-1; D gene ambiguous. In germline, CDR1 is MNHNS, CDR2 SASEGT. V was trimmed by 3 bases and J by 0 bases, leaving 9 bases between them. The CDR3 is made up of 15 amino acids. CDR3 protein: CASSEQESSYNEQFF. CDR3 coding DNA: TGTGCCAGCAGTGAGCAGGAGAGCTCCTACAATGAGCAGTTCTTC.

This clone was recorded once. The J gene is TRBJ2-6, the V gene TRBV10-2, with no clear D. Germline CDR1 is WSHSY and CDR2 is SAAADI. The CDR3 extends over 15 amino acids. With 2 bases removed from V and 3 bases from J, the gap between germline ends came to 8 bases. The DNA for the CDR3 is TGCGCCAGCAGTGAGGAGTTCGTTGGGGCCAACGTCCTGACTTTC. This codes for CASSEEFVGANVLTF.

This chain joins TRBV19 and TRBJ2-1; no clear D gene. The length of the CDR3 is 12 residues. Trimming cost V 9 bases and J 3 bases, with 9 bases left between them. Per the germline V gene, CDR1 is LNHDA and CDR2 is SQIVND (reference sequence). CDR3 sequence (DNA): TGTGCCAGCTCGCGAAGCTACAATGAGCAGTTCTTC. Protein product: CASSRSYNEQFF.

The chain combines TRBV5-5 with TRBJ2-5; 10 bases are a match to TRBD1. With 0 bases clipped from V and 4 bases from J, the junction kept 0 bases outside the gene matches. The germline V gene has CDR1 SGHKS and CDR2 YYEKEE (reference sequence). This CDR3 region has 14 residues. CDR3 nucleotides: TGTGCCAGCAGCTTGGGGACAGGGGGAGAGACCCAGTACTTC. Its translation is CASSLGTGGETQYF.

The chain uses TRBV25-1 and TRBJ1-1; D ambiguous. This CDR3 is built from 14 residues. V lost 5 bases and J lost 1, with 11 bases in between. The germline V gene encodes CDR1 MGHDK and CDR2 SYGVNS. The CDR3 loop reads CASSSGIENTEAFF. The CDR3 coding sequence is TGTGCCAGCAGTTCCGGGATAGAGAACACTGAAGCTTTCTTT.

The gene calls are TRBV19 and TRBJ2-7; D perhaps matches TRBD2 (5 bases). Per the germline V gene, CDR1 is LNHDA and CDR2 is SQIVND (reference sequence). CDR3 length: 15 amino acids. Trimming removed 1 base at V and 0 bases at J, with 10 bases between. The CDR3 reads CASSIVSESSYEQYF. The CDR3 DNA sequence: TGTGCCAGTAGTATAGTTAGCGAAAGCTCCTACGAGCAGTACTTC.

This clone was seen once. The rearrangement links TRBV2 to TRBJ1-1; D is unclear. CDR3 length equals 16 residues. Germline V gene data show CDR1 as SNHLY and CDR2 as FYNNEI. The V and J ends lost 0 bases and 3 bases respectively, with 14 bases between them. As DNA, the CDR3 is TGTGCCAGCAGTGAAGCCCGCGGGCCCTGGGACACTGAAGCTTTCTTT. It translates to CASSEARGPWDTEAFF.

This clone rates as medium-sized. The rearrangement joins TRBV6-1 to TRBJ2-7, with 13 positions matching TRBD2. Germline V gives CDR1 MNHNS, CDR2 SASEGT. The CDR3 totals 15 residues. Trimming took 3 bases from V and 6 from J; bases not matched to a gene: 5. The CDR3 DNA reads as TGTGCCAGCAGTGATTGGACTAGCGGGAGACCCGAGCAGTACTTC. As protein: CASSDWTSGRPEQYF.

The chain recombines TRBV6-6 with TRBJ1-5, with 7 positions matching TRBD1. CDR3 length: 12 amino acids. The J segment lost 9 bases and the V segment lost 5 bases, leaving 4 bases of the junction unmatched. Germline lookup yields CDR1 MNHNY and CDR2 SVGAGI (reference sequence). The DNA of the CDR3 is TGTGCCAGCAGTATGACAGGGCCGCCCCAGCATTTT. This codes for CASSMTGPPQHF.

The chain uses TRBV7-9 and TRBJ2-7; 8 nucleotides match TRBD1. V was pared by 5 bases and J by 2 bases, with 8 bases of the junction left unmatched. This CDR3 has 15 residues. The germline V gene encodes CDR1 SEHNR and CDR2 FQNEAQ (reference sequence). CDR3 residues: CASSTRQGPPYEQYF. DNA for the CDR3: TGTGCCAGCAGCACACGACAGGGGCCGCCCTACGAGCAGTACTTC.